This TCR beta chain was observed in a study of T cells in Graves' hyperthyroidism and ophthalmopathy. RNA transcripts provided the source from which TCR beta CDR3 regions were amplified. First-round RT-PCR with HTBI primers amplified the TCR CDR3 region. TCRdb reprocessed the multiplex PCR reads via MiXCR and lists one record per CDR3 protein. The profile shows hundreds of thousands of distinct CDR3 sequences, 15% to 18% of them singletons. The V gene's germline CDR1 is ENHRY and CDR2 SYGVKD. The CDR3 runs 12 residues. Trimming pared 4 bases from V and 4 bases from J, leaving 5 bases between. This clonotype was seen only once.

This sequence joins TRBV10-3 and TRBJ2-1; D not certain. This TCR was sampled from a woman in her late teens or twenties with Graves' hyperthyroidism. The source material was blood. The CDR3 protein is CAISGEYNEQFF. The CDR3 DNA reads as TGTGCCATCAGTGGGGAATACAATGAGCAGTTCTTC.